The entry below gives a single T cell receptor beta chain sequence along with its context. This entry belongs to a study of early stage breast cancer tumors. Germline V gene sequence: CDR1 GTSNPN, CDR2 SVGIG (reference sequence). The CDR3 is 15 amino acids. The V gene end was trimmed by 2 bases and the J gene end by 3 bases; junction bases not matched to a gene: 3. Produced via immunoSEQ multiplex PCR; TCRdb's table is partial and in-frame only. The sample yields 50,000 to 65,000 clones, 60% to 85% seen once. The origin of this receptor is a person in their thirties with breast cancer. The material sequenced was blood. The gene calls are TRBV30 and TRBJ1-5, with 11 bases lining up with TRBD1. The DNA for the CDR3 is TGTGCCTGGAGTCCGGACAGGGGGCTCAATCAGCCCCAGCATTTT. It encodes CAWSPDRGLNQPQHF.